This is a list of T cell receptor beta chains from one sample in a study of CD8 T cells in Susac syndrome. TCRdb passed the immunoSEQ multiplex PCR reads through MiXCR, listing each CDR3 protein once. The data hold 95,000 to 150,000 distinct CDR3 sequences, with about 93% observed a single time. Material for sequencing was CD8+ T cells from PBMCs. The receptors were gathered from a human donor with Susac syndrome. Each CDR3 is given with its conserved first and last residue. Each record gives: CDR3 protein, CDR3 DNA, D gene, clone size, V gene, J gene. The D gene is left open where the match is weak. A row's size may be missing; if present it is once, few, many or a size class.

CASSHSSGGTYNEQFF	TGTGCCAGCAGTCACTCTAGCGGGGGGACATACAATGAGCAGTTCTTC	TRBD2	once	TRBV27	TRBJ2-1
CSVGTGTSGANEQFF	TGCAGCGTTGGCACCGGGACTAGCGGGGCCAATGAGCAGTTCTTC	TRBD2	.	TRBV29-1	TRBJ2-1
CASSPGWGLNTEAFF	TGTGCCAGCAGCCCGGGGTGGGGCTTAAACACTGAAGCTTTCTTT	.	.	TRBV7-9	TRBJ1-1
CASSGVYNSPLHF	TGTGCCAGCAGTGGGGTTTATAATTCACCCCTCCACTTT	.	few	TRBV6-1	TRBJ1-6
CASSQGLAGGGDTQYF	TGTGCCAGCAGCCAGGGACTAGCGGGGGGTGGAGATACGCAGTATTTT	TRBD2	.	TRBV4-2	TRBJ2-3
CASSLQGPQPQHF	TGTGCCAGTAGCCTACAGGGGCCGCAGCCCCAGCATTTT	TRBD1	few	TRBV19	TRBJ1-5
CSAAGLAGEVGKRNEQFF	TGCAGTGCCGCCGGACTAGCGGGGGAAGTGGGTAAACGGAATGAGCAGTTCTTC	TRBD2	.	TRBV20-1	TRBJ2-1
CASRPGQGQETQYF	TGTGCCAGCAGGCCCGGACAGGGACAAGAGACCCAGTACTTC	TRBD1	.	TRBV25-1	TRBJ2-5
CASSLTSSYEQYF	TGTGCCAGCAGTTTAACTAGTTCCTACGAGCAGTACTTC	.	few	TRBV27	TRBJ2-7
CASSLGVGNEQFF	TGTGCCAGCAGCTTAGGTGTGGGGAATGAGCAGTTCTTC	.	few	TRBV7-6	TRBJ2-1
CASSYRVGQGGQPQHF	TGTGCCAGCAGTTATAGAGTCGGACAGGGAGGTCAGCCCCAGCATTTT	TRBD1	.	TRBV6-2/TRBV6-3	TRBJ1-5
CASRETLYGYTF	TGTGCCAGTAGGGAGACACTCTATGGCTACACCTTC	.	.	TRBV19	TRBJ1-2
CASSLRGAVVNQPQHF	TGTGCCAGCAGTTTACGAGGTGCCGTAGTGAACCAGCCCCAGCATTTT	.	.	TRBV7-8	TRBJ1-5
CASSPLPAVSLYEQYF	TGTGCCAGCAGCCCACTCCCAGCCGTCTCTCTCTACGAGCAGTACTTC	.	.	TRBV12-3/TRBV12-4	TRBJ2-7
CATSGPRAGILTDTQYF	TGTGCCACCAGCGGCCCTCGGGCGGGGATCCTAACAGATACGCAGTATTTT	.	.	TRBV15	TRBJ2-3
CSVAGQGNYGYTF	TGCAGCGTTGCAGGACAGGGGAACTATGGCTACACCTTC	TRBD1	.	TRBV29-1	TRBJ1-2
CASRPDRDTEGYTF	TGTGCCAGCAGGCCAGACAGGGACACGGAAGGCTACACCTTC	TRBD1	.	TRBV6-5	TRBJ1-2
CASSYPSPDTQYF	TGTGCCAGCAGCTATCCGTCGCCAGATACGCAGTATTTT	.	.	TRBV25-1	TRBJ2-3
CASSWRGYTEAFF	TGTGCCAGCAGTTGGCGGGGGTACACTGAAGCTTTCTTT	.	once	TRBV27	TRBJ1-1
CASTPLAGVLGSPLHF	TGTGCCAGCACCCCCCTAGCAGGCGTCCTGGGGTCACCCCTCCACTTT	.	.	TRBV6-1	TRBJ1-6
CASSLGGGYQPQHF	TGTGCCAGCAGTTTGGGCGGGGGGTATCAGCCCCAGCATTTT	.	.	TRBV27	TRBJ1-5
CASSLGQGHEAFF	TGCGCCAGCAGCTTGGGACAGGGACACGAAGCTTTCTTT	TRBD1	.	TRBV5-1	TRBJ1-1
CASSRAGALNTEAFF	TGTGCCAGCAGTCGGGCCGGGGCTTTAAACACTGAAGCTTTCTTT	.	.	TRBV14	TRBJ1-1
CATGDGETQYF	TGTGCCACAGGGGATGGAGAGACCCAGTACTTC	.	.	TRBV24-1	TRBJ2-5
CASSYSRGGTNTGELFF	TGTGCCAGCAGTTACTCCCGGGGGGGGACGAACACCGGGGAGCTGTTTTTT	TRBD2	.	TRBV6-5	TRBJ2-2
CASCPRVHHFTNYGYTF	TGTGCCAGCTGCCCCCGGGTCCACCACTTCACTAACTATGGCTACACCTTC	.	.	TRBV7-6	TRBJ1-2
CSARPVGWNEQYF	TGCAGTGCTAGGCCCGTGGGTTGGAACGAGCAGTACTTC	.	.	TRBV20-1	TRBJ2-7
CSVEKGRGTPDTQYF	TGCAGCGTTGAAAAAGGGCGGGGGACCCCGGATACGCAGTATTTT	TRBD2	.	TRBV29-1	TRBJ2-3
CASSLARGTEAFF	TGTGCCAGCAGCTTGGCTAGGGGCACTGAAGCTTTCTTT	.	few	TRBV27	TRBJ1-1
CSAILGYTF	TGCAGTGCGATTCTCGGCTACACCTTC	.	once	TRBV20-1	TRBJ1-2
CSVASYGYTF	TGCAGCGTTGCCAGCTATGGCTACACCTTC	.	.	TRBV29-1	TRBJ1-2
CASSKGHYEQYF	TGTGCCAGCAGCAAAGGACACTACGAGCAGTACTTC	.	.	TRBV21-1	TRBJ2-7